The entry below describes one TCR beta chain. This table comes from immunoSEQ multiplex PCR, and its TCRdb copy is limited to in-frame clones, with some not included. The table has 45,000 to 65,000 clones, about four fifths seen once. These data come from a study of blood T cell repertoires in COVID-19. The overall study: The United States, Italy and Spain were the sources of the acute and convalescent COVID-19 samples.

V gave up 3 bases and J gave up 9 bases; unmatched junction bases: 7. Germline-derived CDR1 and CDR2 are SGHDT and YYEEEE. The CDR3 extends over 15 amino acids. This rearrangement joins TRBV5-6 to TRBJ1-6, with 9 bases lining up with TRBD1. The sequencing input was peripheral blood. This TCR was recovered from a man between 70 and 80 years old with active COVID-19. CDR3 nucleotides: TGTGCCAGCAGCTGGGGACAGGGTCGAGTTTCACCCCTCCACTTT. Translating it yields CASSWGQGRVSPLHF.